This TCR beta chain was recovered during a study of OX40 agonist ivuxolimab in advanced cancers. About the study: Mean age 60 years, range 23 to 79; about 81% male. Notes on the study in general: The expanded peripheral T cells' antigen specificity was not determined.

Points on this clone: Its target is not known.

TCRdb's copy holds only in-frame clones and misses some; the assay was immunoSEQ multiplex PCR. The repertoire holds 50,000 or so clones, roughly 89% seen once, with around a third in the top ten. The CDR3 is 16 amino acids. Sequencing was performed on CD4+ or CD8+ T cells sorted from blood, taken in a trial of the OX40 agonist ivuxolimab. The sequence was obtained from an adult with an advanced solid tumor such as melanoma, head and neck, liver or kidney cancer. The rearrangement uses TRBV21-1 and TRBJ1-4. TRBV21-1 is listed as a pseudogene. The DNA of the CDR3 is TGTGCCAGCAGCACCCGGACGGTCTTAACTAATGAAAAACTGTTTTTT. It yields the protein CASSTRTVLTNEKLFF.